The following is a TCR beta chain sequence with its context. This receptor's antigen is unknown. Base-call qualities are not available, and no considerably larger clone is one nucleotide away. Using bias-controlled multiplex PCR with the immunoSEQ v3 hsTCRB kit, the TCR beta CDR3 regions were amplified from genomic DNA. An Illumina NextSeq 500 was used to sequence the TCR libraries, reaching some 2 million read pairs at survey level or 5-6 million at deep level. For the original study's pipeline: Clonality was reported by immunoSEQ Analyzer software, which also assigned V, D and J genes and filtered out non-productive sequences. Repertoires were compared using productive Simpson clonality and Morisita overlap index of productive TRB rearrangements between infused TIL and blood. The absolute count of a clonotype in blood was estimated by multiplying the lymphocyte count by the CD3+ fraction and by the productive frequency of the clone. TCRdb took over this immuneACCESS table, retaining in-frame rearrangements with V and J assigned. Such tables are incomplete; in checked studies, under half of the missing clones stem from an unresolved V gene, and the remainder is unexplained. V and J calls and clone size come straight from that table; D and trimming were deduced from the DNA. The sample includes about 60,000 clones, with roughly 66% observed a single time. The leading ten clones occupy 5.5% to 8.5% of the sample.

These data come from a study of TIL therapy for anti-PD-1-resistant metastatic lung cancer (dated by TCRdb to 2020 to 2022). In terms of the full investigation: Before any PD-1/PD-L1 blockade was given, tumors were harvested, nivolumab was then administered, and patients who progressed went on to receive lymphodepletion, an infusion of expanded TIL, and IL-2. Enrolled patients had a median age of roughly 50 years (range roughly 38-75) and a median tumor PD-L1 proportion score of 4.5% to 6.5%. The cohort was composed predominantly of lung adenocarcinoma, with several EGFR-mutant and two ALK-rearranged tumors included, and half of patients were identified as current or former smokers. A median non-synonymous tumor mutation burden of around 1.5 mutations per megabase was determined across the cohort by whole-exome sequencing. T cell receptor beta sequencing of tumor and peripheral blood was used to follow clonotypes across the tumor, the expanded TIL product and serial blood samples.

The time point label here, explained by the study, means: pre-treatment sample, taken before nivolumab and TIL therapy. Adults with stage 4 NSCLC were enrolled from October 2017 to early 2020 in a dual-center phase I trial. Samples came from a single-arm, open-label phase I trial of tumor-infiltrating lymphocyte therapy with nivolumab in advanced non-small cell lung cancer. Blood mononuclear cells from EDTA tubes were separated on a Ficoll gradient and snap-frozen as pellets, and DNA was extracted from the cells using a Qiagen mini-prep kit. General study outcomes and caveats: The baseline peripheral repertoire was partially replaced by infused TIL clonotypes, which then decayed over months, and persistence showed no apparent association with response. The cohort was highly selected, including more treatment-naive, never-smoker and oncogene-addicted patients than is typical, which limits generalizability. The study protocol defined all tumor marker inferences as exploratory.

The receptor comes from a person aged 30 to 80 with non-small cell lung cancer. The sequencing used blood, collected at baseline.

The bases read TGCGCCAGCAGCTTCGGTACAGTTTCCTCCTACGAGCAGTACTTC. It specifies CASSFGTVSSYEQYF. Recombination joined TRBV5-1 with TRBJ2-7, with no reliable assignment of the D segment. The CDR3 has 15 amino acids, counting the end cysteine and phenylalanine. Left in the record is the CDR3 DNA by itself, 45 bases read in frame from the first base. Based on the germline V gene, the CDR1 and CDR2 sequences are SGHRS and YFSETQ. The junction carries 12 bases between V and J, which are trimmed by 2 bases and 0 bases respectively.